A single sample gave rise to the 24 T cell receptor beta chains below, sequenced in a study of T cell responses to AZD1222 COVID-19 vaccine. TCRdb keeps only in-frame clones here, not all; method: immunoSEQ multiplex PCR. The sample has 86,000 or so clones, about 90% seen once. The material was peripheral blood, obtained 28 days after the second AZD1222 dose. Receptors originate from an adult who received the AZD1222 COVID-19 vaccine.

The chain couples TRBV30 to TRBJ1-1; weak D call: TRBD1 (6 bases). The CDR3 consists of 11 residues. Germline assignment: CDR1 GTSNPN and CDR2 SVGIG (reference sequence). V lost 2 bases and J lost 11, with 12 bases in between. CDR3 sequence (DNA): TGTGCCTGGAGTAATGGGGGGGGCGCTTTCTTT. It translates to CAWSNGGGAFF. The full variable domain, completed using reference TRBV30 and TRBJ1-1, is SQTIHQWPATLVQPVGSPLSLECTVEGTSNPNLYWYRQAAGRGLQLLFYSVGIGQISSEVPQNLSASRPQDRQFILSSKKLLLSDSGFYLCAWSNGGGAFFGQGTRLTVV.

The V and J genes are TRBV30 and TRBJ2-5; 10 nucleotides align to TRBD1. Germline V gene sequence: CDR1 GTSNPN, CDR2 SVGIG (reference sequence). The CDR3 is 15 residues long. J gave up 5 bases and V 2 bases, and 8 bases lay outside the gene matches. CDR3 nucleotide sequence: TGTGCCTGGAGTACCATGACAGGGGGCAGGGAGACCCAGTACTTC. Translation: CAWSTMTGGRETQYF.

V gene TRBV24-1 combines with J gene TRBJ2-2; 10 nucleotides agree with TRBD2. The V gene's germline CDR1 is KGHDR and CDR2 SFDVKD. With V trimmed by 3 bases and J by 4 bases, 1 base remained unmatched. The CDR3 length is 15 residues. CDR3 amino acids: CATSDSGRATGELFF. The CDR3 DNA follows: TGTGCCACCAGTGATAGCGGGAGGGCCACCGGGGAGCTGTTTTTT.

The V call is TRBV4-1, the J call TRBJ1-3, with D unclear. CDR1 is MGHRA and CDR2 is YSYEKL in the germline V gene. V lost 1 base, J lost 2 bases, and 9 bases lay in between. The CDR3 has 15 amino acids. CDR3 residues: CASSQGMGTGNTIYF. The CDR3 nucleotides read TGCGCCAGCAGCCAAGGGATGGGGACTGGAAACACCATATATTTT.

The V gene is TRBV6-1, the J gene TRBJ1-2, with D unresolved. Per germline, CDR1 MNHNS and CDR2 SASEGT. There are 12 residues in the CDR3. Trimming pared 1 base from V and 4 bases from J, leaving 4 bases between. The CDR3 sequence is CASSEVLYGYTF. CDR3 sequence (DNA): TGTGCCAGCAGTGAAGTCCTCTATGGCTACACCTTC.

The chain recombines TRBV3-1 (or the pseudogene TRBV3-2) with TRBJ1-6, with 9 bases matching TRBD1. CDR1 is LGHDT and CDR2 is YNNKEL in the germline V gene (reference sequence). J lost 10 bases, V lost 4 bases, and 2 bases had no gene match. The CDR3 is 13 amino acids. This CDR3 is CASSRDRVSPLHF. CDR3 nucleotide sequence: TGTGCCAGCAGCCGGGACAGGGTATCACCCCTCCACTTT.

This clone was seen a few times. The gene calls are TRBV7-8 and TRBJ2-5; no clear D gene. The ends were cut back, 3 bases at V and 5 bases at J, with 7 bases in the middle. Germline V gives CDR1 SGHVS, CDR2 FQNEAQ. The CDR3 runs 12 residues. Written as DNA, the CDR3 is TGTGCCAGCAGCTTTAATGGGGAGACCCAGTACTTC. This codes for CASSFNGETQYF.

The chain joins TRBV29-1 to TRBJ2-1, with 9 nucleotides matching TRBD1. J was trimmed by 7 bases and V by 8 bases; bases with no gene match: 9. Germline lookup yields CDR1 SQVTM and CDR2 ANQGSEA. The CDR3 extends over 13 amino acids. The CDR3 spells CSIRLDRGNEQFF. The CDR3 region has the DNA TGCAGCATACGATTAGACAGGGGGAATGAGCAGTTCTTC.

This chain joins TRBV2 and TRBJ1-5, with TRBD1 matching 7 bases. V trimming: 6 bases; J trimming: 0 bases; junction bases outside the gene matches: 8. Germline V lookup: CDR1 SNHLY, CDR2 FYNNEI. The CDR3 has 16 amino acids. The CDR3 is CASRWDRTYSNQPQHF. CDR3 in DNA: TGTGCCAGCAGATGGGACAGAACTTATAGCAATCAGCCCCAGCATTTT. Variable domain in full (rest from reference TRBV2 and TRBJ1-5): EPEVTQTPSHQVTQMGQEVILRCVPISNHLYFYWYRQILGQKVEFLVSFYNNEISEKSEIFDDQFSVERPDGSNFTLKIRSTKLEDSAMYFCASRWDRTYSNQPQHFGDGTRLSIL.

V is TRBV5-6 and J is TRBJ1-2; no clear D gene. The CDR3 loop spans 15 amino acids. Trimming took off 4 bases at V and 3 bases at J, with 16 bases between the two ends. The V gene's germline CDR1 is SGHDT and CDR2 YYEEEE. CDR3 coding DNA: TGTGCCAGCAGCCGTTCAATGATTTCCGACTATGGCTACACCTTC. Its protein is CASSRSMISDYGYTF.

V is TRBV29-1 and J is TRBJ2-1; the D is unclear. There are 10 residues in the CDR3. Germline V gene data show CDR1 as SQVTM and CDR2 as ANQGSEA. Trimming removed 4 bases from V and 8 bases from J, with 6 bases in between. DNA for the CDR3: TGCAGCGTTGGAGGTTATGAGCAGTTCTTC. Translated: CSVGGYEQFF.

The chain links TRBV15 to TRBJ1-5; D unclear. The germline V and J ends were trimmed by 1 base and 1 base, with 8 bases remaining between them. The CDR3 totals 15 residues. In germline, CDR1 is LNHNV, CDR2 YYDKDF (reference sequence). The CDR3 DNA reads as TGTGCCACCAGCAGAGGCAGACTAAGCAATCAGCCCCAGCATTTT. This gives the protein CATSRGRLSNQPQHF.

CDR3 protein: CASSLHLQTGKQYF. The CDR3 DNA reads TGTGCCAGCAGTTTACACCTACAGACAGGGAAGCAGTACTTC. V is TRBV27 and J is TRBJ2-7; 7 nucleotides agree with TRBD1. CDR1 is MNHEY, CDR2 SMNVEV, per germline (reference sequence). The J segment lost 8 bases and the V segment lost 2 bases, leaving 9 bases of the junction unmatched. This CDR3 comprises 14 residues.

The genes are TRBV28 and TRBJ1-6; D gene uncertain. The V gene's germline CDR1 is MDHEN and CDR2 SYDVKM. Trimming took off 3 bases at V and 5 bases at J, with 14 bases between the two ends. CDR3 length: 16 residues. The CDR3 sequence is CASSFAPQYDNSPLHF. CDR3 coding DNA: TGTGCCAGCAGTTTTGCCCCGCAGTACGATAATTCACCCCTCCACTTT.

The rearrangement uses TRBV30 and TRBJ1-4, with D possibly matching TRBD1 (5 bases). Germline V lookup: CDR1 GTSNPN, CDR2 SVGIG (reference sequence). The CDR3 covers 15 residues. The V end was cut by 0 bases, the J end by 2 bases, with 10 bases between. CDR3 residues: CAWSVMGRTNEKLFF. The CDR3 DNA is TGTGCCTGGAGTGTAATGGGGCGGACTAATGAAAAACTGTTTTTT.

This clone has only one observation. This chain links TRBV6-5 with TRBJ2-2; TRBD2 matches 7 bases. CDR3 length: 15 residues. Germline values: CDR1 MNHEY, CDR2 SVGAGI. Unmatched junction bases numbered 8, after V lost 3 bases and J lost 7 bases. The CDR3 nucleotides read TGTGCCAGCAGTTATGACGGGAGGATCGGCGGGGAGCTGTTTTTT. The encoded protein is CASSYDGRIGGELFF.

The chain couples TRBV2 to TRBJ1-1, with a weak D call TRBD1 (6 bases). Germline values: CDR1 SNHLY, CDR2 FYNNEI. The V end was cut by 6 bases, the J end by 1 base, with 9 bases between. CDR3 length: 13 residues. CDR3 loop: CASSQGWNTEAFF. CDR3 sequence (DNA): TGTGCCAGCAGCCAGGGGTGGAACACTGAAGCTTTCTTT.

Regarding this clone: Other DNA sequences in this sample translate to the same CDR3. V is TRBV2 and J is TRBJ2-3; the D gene is possibly TRBD2 (5 bases). With 7 bases removed from V and 0 bases from J, the gap between germline ends came to 8 bases. The CDR3 length is 13 residues. Germline lookup yields CDR1 SNHLY and CDR2 FYNNEI. The CDR3 nucleotides read TGTGCCAGCATGAGGACTAGCACAGATACGCAGTATTTT. Protein sequence: CASMRTSTDTQYF.

The rearrangement links TRBV29-1 to TRBJ2-1; D gene ambiguous. With 2 bases removed from V and 6 bases from J, the gap between germline ends came to 8 bases. The V gene's germline CDR1 is SQVTM and CDR2 ANQGSEA. The CDR3 has 12 residues. The CDR3 coding sequence is TGCAGCGTTGAATCTCTAGGCAATGAGCAGTTCTTC. Translation: CSVESLGNEQFF.

This clone is medium-sized. The rearrangement uses TRBV10-3 and TRBJ1-1; 9 bases are shared with TRBD1. CDR1 and CDR2 from the germline V gene are ENHRY and SYGVKD. The length of the CDR3 is 15 residues. The V segment lost 2 bases and the J segment 2 bases; nucleotides outside the gene matches: 3. The CDR3 protein is CAISERDRENTEAFF. In DNA, the CDR3 is TGTGCCATCAGTGAGCGGGACAGGGAAAACACTGAAGCTTTCTTT.

The V and J genes are TRBV11-2 and TRBJ2-1; no firm D call. V was clipped by 2 bases and J by 2 bases, with 4 bases between them. This CDR3 comprises 13 residues. CDR1 SGHAT and CDR2 FQNNGV come from the germline V gene. CDR3 bases: TGTGCCAGCAGCTTAATAGCCTACAATGAGCAGTTCTTC. Its translation is CASSLIAYNEQFF.

V gene TRBV5-4 combines with J gene TRBJ2-7; TRBD2 matches at 7 bases. After removal of 2 bases from V and 7 bases from J, the junction contained 9 bases not matched to a gene. The germline V gene encodes CDR1 SGHNT and CDR2 YYREEE (reference sequence). This CDR3 is built from 14 residues. In nucleotides, the CDR3 is TGTGCCAGCAGCTTTTTAGTGGGAGGGAATGAGCAGTACTTC. Translated, it gives CASSFLVGGNEQYF.

This rearrangement joins TRBV18 to TRBJ1-6; maybe TRBD1 (5 bases). V was clipped by 1 base and J by 0 bases, with 7 bases between them. The V gene's germline CDR1 is KGHSH and CDR2 LQKENI. The CDR3 runs to 16 residues. The CDR3, as DNA: TGTGCCAGCTCACCACAGGGGAGCTCCTATAATTCACCCCTCCACTTT. The encoded protein is CASSPQGSSYNSPLHF.

The chain couples TRBV7-9 to TRBJ1-3, with D unclear. Germline V gives CDR1 SEHNR, CDR2 FQNEAQ (reference sequence). Deletions cut 7 bases from V and 0 bases from J, with 7 bases between. This CDR3 spans 13 amino acids. The chain's CDR3 is CASIPYSGNTIYF. CDR3 coding DNA: TGTGCCAGCATCCCATACTCTGGAAACACCATATATTTT. The full variable domain, rest sourced from reference TRBV7-9 and TRBJ1-3, is DTGVSQNPRHKITKRGQNVTFRCDPISEHNRLYWYRQTLGQGPEFLTYFQNEAQLEKSRLLSDRFSAERPKGSFSTLEIQRTEQGDSAMYLCASIPYSGNTIYFGEGSWLTVV.